Listed here are 8 T cell receptor beta chains from one sample, sequenced in a study of blood T cell repertoires in COVID-19. Libraries were prepared by immunoSEQ multiplex PCR; TCRdb keeps only in-frame clonotypes and omits some of them. The sample includes 250,000 to 350,000 clones, about nine tenths of them seen just once. The sequenced sample consisted of peripheral blood. These receptors all come from a man younger than 30 with active or convalescent COVID-19.

The genes are TRBV11-2 and TRBJ2-2, with 7 bases identical to TRBD1. Germline CDR1 SGHAT, CDR2 FQNNGV. The trim removed 4 bases at V and 4 bases at J, leaving 9 bases unmatched. The CDR3 is 16 amino acids. The CDR3 coding sequence is TGTGCCAGCAGCTCCAGTCGAGGGGGCCTCACCGGGGAGCTGTTTTTT. As protein: CASSSSRGGLTGELFF.

The rearrangement links TRBV27 to TRBJ1-2; tentatively, D is TRBD1 (6 bases). Between the trimmed V and J ends, which lost 0 bases and 7 bases, there was a span of 12 bases. CDR1 MNHEY and CDR2 SMNVEV come from the germline V gene (reference sequence). This CDR3 spans 14 amino acids. The CDR3 reads CASSLSGGGSGYTF. DNA of the CDR3: TGTGCCAGCAGTTTATCGGGAGGGGGAAGTGGCTACACCTTC.

Only a few counts were recorded for this clone. The genes are TRBV28 and TRBJ1-2, with D maybe TRBD1 (6 bases). Germline values: CDR1 MDHEN, CDR2 SYDVKM. Trimming took off 4 bases at V and 8 bases at J, with 26 bases between the two ends. The CDR3 loop spans 17 amino acids. In nucleotides, the CDR3 is TGTGCCAGCAGTTCACCTTGGGGGGGCCCCCCTGCGGAGGGCTACACCTTC. Translated, it gives CASSSPWGGPPAEGYTF.

The rearrangement joins TRBV15 to TRBJ1-4, with a tentative D call TRBD1 (5 bases). The CDR3 is made up of 15 amino acids. Germline V gene data show CDR1 as LNHNV and CDR2 as YYDKDF (reference sequence). V was shortened by 2 bases and J by 7 bases, with 14 bases between the two germline ends. CDR3 sequence (DNA): TGTGCCACCAGCAGATCGGCACAGGTACCTGAAAAACTGTTTTTT. It is translated as CATSRSAQVPEKLFF.

The rearrangement joins TRBV7-9 to TRBJ2-1; D possibly corresponds to TRBD2 (6 bases). The CDR3 length is 12 residues. V lost 5 bases and J lost 9, with 11 bases in between. CDR1 SEHNR and CDR2 FQNEAQ come from the germline V gene (reference sequence). CDR3 sequence: CASSTRRGEQFF. The CDR3 DNA sequence: TGTGCCAGCAGCACCCGGAGGGGTGAGCAGTTCTTC.

This chain uses TRBV7-9 with TRBJ1-4; 12 bases match TRBD1. From germline, CDR1 is SEHNR and CDR2 FQNEAQ (reference sequence). Trimming took 4 bases from V and 7 from J; bases not matched to a gene: 10. CDR3 length: 17 residues. The CDR3 loop is CASSSGTGGVLGEKLFF. The CDR3 DNA is TGTGCCAGCAGCTCGGGGACAGGGGGCGTTTTGGGTGAAAAACTGTTTTTT.

This chain joins TRBV24-1 and TRBJ1-5; a possible D gene is TRBD1 (5 bases). The CDR3 consists of 16 residues. Germline V gene lookup returns CDR1 KGHDR and CDR2 SFDVKD. The V gene lost 4 bases and the J gene lost 5 bases, with 17 bases spanning the gap. As DNA, the CDR3 is TGTGCCACCAGTGACTTTAACGGGGGATGGGATCAGCCCCAGCATTTT. It yields the protein CATSDFNGGWDQPQHF.

The chain links TRBV5-5 to TRBJ2-5, with 10 nucleotides matching TRBD1. There are 15 residues in the CDR3. V dropped 1 base and J dropped 3; count of bases not matched to a gene: 3. CDR1 and CDR2 (germline): SGHKS, YYEKEE (reference sequence). CDR3 region: CASSLFGTGEETQYF. CDR3 sequence (DNA): TGTGCCAGCAGCTTGTTTGGGACAGGGGAAGAGACCCAGTACTTC.